The following is a TCR beta chain sequence with its context. What it binds is unknown. The authors loaded 200 ng DNA, about 30,000 T cell genomes, into sorted-subset replicate PCRs. Generated by immunoSEQ multiplex PCR, the TCRdb table keeps only in-frame clones and is missing some. The table lists roughly 500,000 clones, about 96% of them singletons. The CDR3 runs 13 residues. Trimming took off 4 bases at V and 8 bases at J, with 12 bases between the two ends. Germline V gene sequence: CDR1 SEHNR, CDR2 FQNEAQ (reference sequence). The source of the sample is a study of shared clonotypes between healthy human individuals. General observations from the study: With several donors compared, 4.5% to 6.5% of naive CD4 clonotypes were shared. Estimated richness values were generally larger in naive subsets than in memory subsets. The generation probabilities recorded for non-shared clonotypes fell below those of clonotypes shared by all four donors.

The receptor comes from a woman aged 25 to 39 in good health. The chain employs TRBV7-9 and TRBJ2-1; no reliable D call. The specimen was naive CD4+ T cells sorted from blood. The subset: CD45RA+ positively selected. The CDR3 is CASSSTVPDEQFF. CDR3 nucleotide sequence: TGTGCCAGCAGCTCCACAGTCCCGGATGAGCAGTTCTTC.